Reported below is one T cell receptor beta chain. The source of the sample is a study of control samples from healthy donors and cancer patients. Germline CDR1 and CDR2: SGHVS and FQNEAQ. The CDR3 sequence is 14 residues long. Assay used: immunoSEQ multiplex PCR; TCRdb lists only in-frame clones, some missing. The sample consists of about 160,000 clones, 80% to 95% of them appearing once. Sequenced input: blood. This chain connects TRBV7-8 to TRBJ1-4, with TRBD1 identical over 7 bases. The receptor was derived from a woman in her twenties or thirties in good health. The CDR3 nucleotides read TGTGCAGTGACAGGGAGAAGGACTAATGAAAAACTGTTTTTT. Residues: CAVTGRRTNEKLFF.